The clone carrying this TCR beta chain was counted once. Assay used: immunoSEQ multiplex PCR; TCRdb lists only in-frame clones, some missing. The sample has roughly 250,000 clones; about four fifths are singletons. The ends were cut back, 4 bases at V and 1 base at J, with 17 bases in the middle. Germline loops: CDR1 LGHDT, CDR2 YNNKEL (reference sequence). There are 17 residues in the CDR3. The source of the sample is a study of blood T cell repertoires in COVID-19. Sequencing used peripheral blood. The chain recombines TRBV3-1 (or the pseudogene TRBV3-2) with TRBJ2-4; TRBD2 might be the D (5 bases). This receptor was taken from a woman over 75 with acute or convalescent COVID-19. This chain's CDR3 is CASSPKTGSLAKNIQYF. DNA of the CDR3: TGTGCCAGCAGCCCGAAGACGGGGAGTCTGGCCAAAAACATTCAGTACTTC.